These T cell receptor beta chains were read from a single sample in a study of blood T cell repertoires in COVID-19. The protocol was immunoSEQ multiplex PCR, while the TCRdb copy is restricted to in-frame clones and leaves out a portion. The table has about 290,000 clones, around four fifths seen once. Sample: peripheral blood. Receptors were obtained from a woman aged 45-65 years with active or convalescent COVID-19. The CDR3 runs from the conserved cysteine through the conserved F or W. The order of the fields is clone size, D gene, J gene, V gene, CDR3 protein, CDR3 DNA. D genes are given only for firm matches. Size values are once, few and many counts, or a class for expanded clones, and some rows have none.

- TRBD1 TRBJ2-3 TRBV29-1 CSTYGQGKRPDTQYF TGCAGCACCTATGGACAGGGTAAAAGGCCAGATACGCAGTATTTT
once - TRBJ2-1 TRBV21-1 CASRPAGNPTRRFGVYNEQFF TGTGCCAGCCGCCCGGCAGGGAATCCGACCCGCCGCTTTGGGGTATACAATGAGCAGTTCTTC
- TRBD2 TRBJ2-1 TRBV28 CASSPDSGGFREQFF TGTGCCAGCAGCCCAGACAGCGGGGGATTTCGTGAGCAGTTCTTC
- - TRBJ2-7 TRBV5-1 CASREGSSYEQYF TGCGCCAGCCGTGAGGGAAGCTCCTACGAGCAGTACTTC
once - TRBJ1-2 TRBV7-9 CASSLGKGREHGYTF TGTGCCAGCAGCTTAGGAAAGGGCAGGGAACATGGCTACACCTTC
- - TRBJ1-6 TRBV7-2 CASRSGSYNSPLHF TGTGCCAGCAGGTCCGGTAGTTATAATTCACCCCTCCACTTT
- TRBD1 TRBJ2-5 TRBV29-1 CSVARTGQETQYF TGCAGCGTCGCCCGGACAGGTCAAGAGACCCAGTACTTC
few - TRBJ2-7 TRBV11-2 CASSLVLGGVSYEQYF TGTGCCAGCAGCTTAGTCCTCGGGGGAGTCTCCTACGAGCAGTACTTC
- - TRBJ1-1 TRBV5-1 CASSLFDRNTEAFF TGCGCCAGCAGCTTGTTCGACAGGAACACTGAAGCTTTCTTT
- - TRBJ1-2 TRBV29-1 CSVVPRNVDRYTF TGCAGCGTTGTACCGAGGAATGTGGATCGCTACACCTTC
once TRBD1 TRBJ2-1 TRBV9 CASSPGRGHFFVEFF TGTGCCAGCAGCCCCGGCAGGGGGCATTTTTTTGTGGAGTTCTTC
- - TRBJ1-2 TRBV6-5 CASRGGSTNYGYTF TGTGCCAGCAGAGGCGGGTCTACCAACTATGGCTACACCTTC
- - TRBJ1-2 TRBV2 CASSEETGGYGYTF TGTGCCAGCAGTGAGGAGACAGGAGGCTATGGCTACACCTTC
- TRBD1 TRBJ1-1 TRBV14 CASSPGQVYTEAFF TGTGCCAGCAGCCCGGGACAGGTGTACACTGAAGCTTTCTTT
few TRBD1 TRBJ1-5 TRBV6-5 CASSDRGYQPQHF TGTGCCAGCAGCGACAGGGGGTATCAGCCCCAGCATTTT
- TRBD1 TRBJ1-2 TRBV6-5 CASTPEGQGTGYTF TGTGCCAGCACCCCGGAAGGACAGGGAACTGGCTACACCTTC
once TRBD1 TRBJ2-5 TRBV5-1 CASSQTGQQETQYF TGCGCCAGCAGTCAGACAGGGCAGCAAGAGACCCAGTACTTC
- - TRBJ1-2 TRBV5-6 CASSLQVNYGYTF TGTGCCAGCAGCTTACAGGTTAACTATGGCTACACCTTC
- - TRBJ2-3 TRBV5-5 CASSSISGPSTDTQYF TGTGCCAGCAGCTCAATTAGCGGTCCTAGCACAGATACGCAGTATTTT
- - TRBJ1-5 TRBV27 CATSIGGGNQPQHF TGTGCCACCTCGATAGGGGGAGGGAATCAGCCCCAGCATTTT
- TRBD1 TRBJ1-1 TRBV30 CAWSPFGQVNTEAFF TGTGCCTGGAGTCCTTTTGGACAGGTGAACACTGAAGCTTTCTTT
- - TRBJ1-5 TRBV6-5 CASRPGIGNQPQHF TGTGCCAGCAGGCCCGGGATTGGCAATCAGCCCCAGCATTTT
- - TRBJ2-6 TRBV6-2/TRBV6-3 CASSQLRPGANVLTF TGTGCCAGCAGTCAACTACGACCTGGGGCCAACGTCCTGACTTTC
- TRBD1 TRBJ1-4 TRBV6-5 CASSYSDRGDNEKLFF TGTGCCAGCAGTTACTCCGACAGGGGTGATAATGAAAAACTGTTTTTT
- TRBD2 TRBJ2-7 TRBV24-1 CARDPGGVF TGTGCCCGGGACCCGGGGGGGGTCTTC
- TRBD2 TRBJ2-5 TRBV6-5 CASSYSGRKTQYF TGTGCCAGCAGTTACAGCGGGAGAAAGACCCAGTACTTC
few - TRBJ2-6 TRBV15 CATSRALRGYGANVLTF TGTGCCACCAGCAGAGCCCTAAGGGGGTACGGGGCCAACGTCCTGACTTTC
- - TRBJ2-2 TRBV13 CASSLERSGTGELFF TGTGCCAGCAGCTTAGAAAGGAGCGGCACCGGGGAGCTGTTTTTT
- TRBD2 TRBJ2-1 TRBV4-1 CASSRGLAIPTYNEQFF TGCGCCAGCAGCAGAGGACTAGCGATACCGACCTACAATGAGCAGTTCTTC
once - TRBJ2-2 TRBV25-1 CASSPTGGIGTGELFF TGTGCCAGCAGCCCCACCGGAGGGATCGGCACCGGGGAGCTGTTTTTT
- TRBD1 TRBJ1-2 TRBV19 CASSNLLGQGAPGYTF TGTGCCAGTAGCAATCTATTAGGACAGGGGGCGCCTGGCTACACCTTC
- TRBD2 TRBJ2-1 TRBV18 CASSPPGGRRDRAGEFF TGTGCCAGCTCACCACCGGGGGGACGGCGGGACCGGGCGGGAGAGTTCTTC
- TRBD2 TRBJ2-1 TRBV5-4 CASSLETSGRNEQFF TGTGCCAGCAGCTTGGAGACTAGCGGGAGGAATGAGCAGTTCTTC
- TRBD1 TRBJ2-3 TRBV24-1 CATSESGTGTQITTDTQYF TGTGCCACCAGTGAATCCGGGACAGGGACCCAAATTACCACAGATACGCAGTATTTT
- - TRBJ1-4 TRBV4-1 CASSLQGPEKLFF TGCGCCAGCAGCCTACAGGGTCCTGAAAAACTGTTTTTT
- - TRBJ1-2 TRBV6-1 CASSDNGEGGYTF TGTGCCAGCAGTGACAACGGGGAGGGTGGCTACACCTTC
- - TRBJ1-1 TRBV14 CASSHLTEAFF TGTGCCAGCAGCCATCTCACTGAAGCTTTCTTT
- - TRBJ2-2 TRBV5-1 CASSLNRPGMNTGELFF TGCGCCAGCAGCTTGAATCGGCCAGGTATGAACACCGGGGAGCTGTTTTTT
- TRBD1 TRBJ2-1 TRBV7-9 CASSPNPGTGLFF TGTGCCAGCAGCCCTAATCCCGGGACAGGGTTGTTCTTC
- - TRBJ1-2 TRBV5-6 CASSLTALSYGYTF TGTGCCAGCAGCTTGACAGCCCTTTCCTATGGCTACACCTTC
- - TRBJ1-4 TRBV7-9 CASSSSSTNEKLFF TGTGCCAGCAGCTCTTCGTCAACTAATGAAAAACTGTTTTTT
- - TRBJ1-5 TRBV28 CASSFPGGNQPQHF TGTGCCAGCAGTTTTCCAGGGGGCAATCAGCCCCAGCATTTT
few - TRBJ2-3 TRBV2 CASRLDRSPTDTQYF TGTGCCAGCAGATTAGACAGGAGCCCCACAGATACGCAGTATTTT
- - TRBJ1-2 TRBV3-1/TRBV3-2 CASSHGNGQIYGYTF TGTGCCAGCAGCCATGGAAATGGACAGATTTATGGCTACACCTTC
- - TRBJ2-5 TRBV7-9 CASSLAGRWGLVASQYF TGTGCCAGCAGCTTAGCGGGACGATGGGGACTGGTGGCGTCCCAGTACTTC
- - TRBJ2-6 TRBV15 CATSRDRGPLSGANVLTF TGTGCCACCAGCAGAGATCGAGGTCCCCTCTCTGGGGCCAACGTCCTGACTTTC
- - TRBJ1-2 TRBV12-3/TRBV12-4 CASSSPGYGYTF TGTGCCAGCAGTTCACCCGGCTATGGCTACACCTTC
- TRBD1 TRBJ1-2 TRBV5-5 CASSYRDRGFITTYYTF TGTGCCAGCAGCTACCGGGACAGGGGTTTCATCACCACTTACTACACCTTC
few - TRBJ2-3 TRBV19 CASSIMVGFTDTQYF TGTGCCAGTAGTATTATGGTCGGGTTCACAGATACGCAGTATTTT
- - TRBJ2-1 TRBV7-8 CASSAREGTYNEQFF TGTGCCAGCAGCGCCCGGGAAGGGACCTACAATGAGCAGTTCTTC